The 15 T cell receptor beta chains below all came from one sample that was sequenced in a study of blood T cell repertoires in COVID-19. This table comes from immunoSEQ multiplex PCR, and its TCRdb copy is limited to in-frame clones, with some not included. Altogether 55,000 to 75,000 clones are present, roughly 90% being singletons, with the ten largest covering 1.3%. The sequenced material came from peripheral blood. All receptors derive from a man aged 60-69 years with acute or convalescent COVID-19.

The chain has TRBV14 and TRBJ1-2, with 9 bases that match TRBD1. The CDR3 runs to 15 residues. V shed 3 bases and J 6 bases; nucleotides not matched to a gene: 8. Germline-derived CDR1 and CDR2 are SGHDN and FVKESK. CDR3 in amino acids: CASSHHRTGVDGYTF. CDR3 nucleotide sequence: TGTGCCAGCAGCCACCACAGGACAGGGGTAGATGGCTACACCTTC.

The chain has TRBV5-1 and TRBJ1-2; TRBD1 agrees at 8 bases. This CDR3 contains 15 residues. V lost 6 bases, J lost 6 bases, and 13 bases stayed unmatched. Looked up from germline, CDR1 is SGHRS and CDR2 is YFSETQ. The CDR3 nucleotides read TGCGCCAGCACCAGACAGGGGTTCGTAGCCGATGGCTACACCTTC. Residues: CASTRQGFVADGYTF.

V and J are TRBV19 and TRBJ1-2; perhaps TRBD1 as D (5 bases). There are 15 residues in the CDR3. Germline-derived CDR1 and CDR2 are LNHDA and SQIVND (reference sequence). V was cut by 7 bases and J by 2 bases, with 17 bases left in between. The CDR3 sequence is CASTPGRGGNYGYTF. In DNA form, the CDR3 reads TGTGCCAGTACCCCGGGGAGGGGCGGAAACTATGGCTACACCTTC.

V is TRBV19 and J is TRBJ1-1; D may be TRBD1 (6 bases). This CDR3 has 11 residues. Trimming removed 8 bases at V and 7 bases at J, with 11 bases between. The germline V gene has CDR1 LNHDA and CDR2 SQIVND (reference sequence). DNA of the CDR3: TGTGCCAGTGGACAGTTCGGTGAAGCTTTCTTT. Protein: CASGQFGEAFF.

CDR3 protein: CASSTQAQETQYF. Written as DNA, the CDR3 is TGTGCCAGCAGTACACAGGCCCAAGAGACCCAGTACTTC. V usage is TRBV2 and J usage is TRBJ2-5; possible D gene TRBD1, 5 bases. V was shortened by 5 bases and J by 1 base, with 8 bases between the two germline ends. The CDR3 runs to 13 residues. The germline V gene encodes CDR1 SNHLY and CDR2 FYNNEI. Supplemented by reference TRBV2 and TRBJ2-5, the full variable domain reads EPEVTQTPSHQVTQMGQEVILRCVPISNHLYFYWYRQILGQKVEFLVSFYNNEISEKSEIFDDQFSVERPDGSNFTLKIRSTKLEDSAMYFCASSTQAQETQYFGPGTRLLVL.

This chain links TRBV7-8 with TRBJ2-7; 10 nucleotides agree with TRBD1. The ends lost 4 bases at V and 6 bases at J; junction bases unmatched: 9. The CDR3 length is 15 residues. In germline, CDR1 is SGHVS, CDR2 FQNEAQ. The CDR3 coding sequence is TGTGCCAGCAGCTCGTTCCGGGACAGGGGACCCGAGCAGTACTTC. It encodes CASSSFRDRGPEQYF.

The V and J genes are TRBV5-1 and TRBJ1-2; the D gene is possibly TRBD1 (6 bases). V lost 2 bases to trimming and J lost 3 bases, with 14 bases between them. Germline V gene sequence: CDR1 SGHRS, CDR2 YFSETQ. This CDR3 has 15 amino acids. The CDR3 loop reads CASSLLQGLDYGYTF. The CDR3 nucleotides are TGCGCCAGCAGCTTACTACAGGGTTTGGACTATGGCTACACCTTC.

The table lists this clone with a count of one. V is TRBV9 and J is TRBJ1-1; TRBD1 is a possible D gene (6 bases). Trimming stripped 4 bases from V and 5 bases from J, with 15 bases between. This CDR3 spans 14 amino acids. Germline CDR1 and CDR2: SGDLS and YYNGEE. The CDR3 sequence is CASSPRTTGTEAFF. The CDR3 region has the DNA TGTGCCAGCAGCCCACGAACAACAGGGACTGAAGCTTTCTTT. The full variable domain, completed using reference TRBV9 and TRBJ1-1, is DSGVTQTPKHLITATGQRVTLRCSPRSGDLSVYWYQQSLDQGLQFLIQYYNGEERAKGNILERFSAQQFPDLHSELNLSSLELGDSALYFCASSPRTTGTEAFFGQGTRLTVV.

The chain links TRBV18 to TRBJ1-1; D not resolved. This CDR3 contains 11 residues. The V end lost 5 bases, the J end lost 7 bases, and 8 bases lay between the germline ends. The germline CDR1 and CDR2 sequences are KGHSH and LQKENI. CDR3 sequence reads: CASSIPGEAFF. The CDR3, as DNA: TGTGCCAGCTCAATTCCGGGTGAAGCTTTCTTT.

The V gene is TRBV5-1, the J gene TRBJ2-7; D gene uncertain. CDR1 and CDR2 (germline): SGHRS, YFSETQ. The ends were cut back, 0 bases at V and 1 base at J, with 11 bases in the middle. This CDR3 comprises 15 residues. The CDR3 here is CASSLGPGGSYEQYF. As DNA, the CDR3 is TGCGCCAGCAGCTTGGGCCCCGGTGGTTCCTACGAGCAGTACTTC. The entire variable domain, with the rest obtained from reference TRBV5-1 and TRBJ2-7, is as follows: KAGVTQTPRYLIKTRGQQVTLSCSPISGHRSVSWYQQTPGQGLQFLFEYFSETQRNKGNFPGRFSGRQFSNSRSEMNVSTLELGDSALYLCASSLGPGGSYEQYFGPGTRLTVT.

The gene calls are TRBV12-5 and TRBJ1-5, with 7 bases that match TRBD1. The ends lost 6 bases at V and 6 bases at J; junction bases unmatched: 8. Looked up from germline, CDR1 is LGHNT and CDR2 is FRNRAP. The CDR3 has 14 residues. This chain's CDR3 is CASGPTGAAQPQHF. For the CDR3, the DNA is TGTGCTAGTGGCCCAACAGGGGCGGCTCAGCCCCAGCATTTT. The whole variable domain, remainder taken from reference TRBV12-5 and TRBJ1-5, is DARVTQTPRHKVTEMGQEVTMRCQPILGHNTVFWYRQTMMQGLELLAYFRNRAPLDDSGMPKDRFSAEMPDATLATLKIQPSEPRDSAVYFCASGPTGAAQPQHFGDGTRLSIL.

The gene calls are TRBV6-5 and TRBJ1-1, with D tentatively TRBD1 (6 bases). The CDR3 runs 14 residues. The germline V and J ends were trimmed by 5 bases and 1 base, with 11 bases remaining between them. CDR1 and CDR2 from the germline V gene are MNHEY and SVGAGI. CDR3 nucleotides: TGTGCCAGCAGTCGCACAGGGAAGAACACTGAAGCTTTCTTT. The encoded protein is CASSRTGKNTEAFF.

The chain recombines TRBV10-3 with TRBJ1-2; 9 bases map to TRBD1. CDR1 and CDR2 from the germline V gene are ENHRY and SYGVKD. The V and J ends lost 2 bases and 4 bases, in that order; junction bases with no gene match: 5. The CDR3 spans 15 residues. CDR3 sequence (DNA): TGTGCCATCAGTGAGCCGGGGGGACAGGGCTATGGCTACACCTTC. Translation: CAISEPGGQGYGYTF.

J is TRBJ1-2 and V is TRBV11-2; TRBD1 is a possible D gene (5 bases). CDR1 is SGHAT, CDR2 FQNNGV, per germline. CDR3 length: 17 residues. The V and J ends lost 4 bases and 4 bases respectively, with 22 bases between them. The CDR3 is CASSSLQDPQGFYGYTF. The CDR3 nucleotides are TGTGCCAGCAGCTCATTACAAGATCCCCAGGGATTCTATGGCTACACCTTC.

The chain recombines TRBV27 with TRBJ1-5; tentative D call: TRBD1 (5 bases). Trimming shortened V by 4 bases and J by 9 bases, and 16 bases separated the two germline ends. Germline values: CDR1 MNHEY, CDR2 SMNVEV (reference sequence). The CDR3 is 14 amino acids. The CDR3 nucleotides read TGTGCCAGCAGTTCCCACACAGGCCCCGGGCCCCAGCATTTT. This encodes CASSSHTGPGPQHF.